Sequencing of this T cell receptor (beta chain) was carried out in a study of T cell repertoires in cytomegalovirus infection. Study context: Public TCR beta signatures marked donors with CMV infection and the matching HLA. Study-wide points: Totalled public TCR beta family frequency picked out people who carried CMV plus the relevant HLA.

This clonotype came up many times. The antigen is not known. TCRdb processed the reads anew with MiXCR; each CDR3 protein has one entry. Of about 260,000 distinct CDR3 sequences listed, over 8% are singletons. Material for sequencing was PBMCs. This TCR came from a human donor in good health (CMV status not recorded). Some clones in this sample may be carry-over from other donors' samples.

The CDR3 nucleotides read TGCAGTCTTAGCGGGAGGGACAATGAGCAGTTCTTC. This sequence encodes CSLSGRDNEQFF. The genes are TRBV20-1 and TRBJ2-1, with TRBD2 matching 11 bases. Per germline, CDR1 DFQATT and CDR2 SNEGSKA (reference sequence). The CDR3 spans 12 residues. With V trimmed by 8 bases and J by 5 bases, 2 bases remained unmatched.